This entry is about one TCR beta chain. Antigen specificity is unknown. These data belong to a study of cytomegalovirus exposure and HLA in healthy donors. Use of 60 Vbeta and 13 Jbeta primers characterized the PCR. Some clones are missing from TCRdb's copy, which holds only in-frame ones; the method was immunoSEQ multiplex PCR. The sample has approximately 70,000 clones, about 74% seen once. Study-wide results and limits: An observed cluster of highly shared sequence variants was recorded as a likely sequencing artifact.

The sample consisted of PBMCs. The sequence derives from a human donor in good health.

CDR3 region: CASSQEDRVLIRGYTF. CDR3 nucleotide sequence: TGCGCCAGCAGCCAGGAAGACAGGGTTTTAATTCGAGGCTACACCTTC. The chain carries TRBV4-1 and TRBJ1-2, with 7 bases lining up with TRBD1. Germline V CDR1 and CDR2: MGHRA, YSYEKL. V was clipped by 3 bases and J by 8 bases; unmatched bases: 15. The CDR3 covers 16 residues.